What follows are 20 T cell receptor beta chains derived from one specimen sequenced in a study of T cells in Graves' hyperthyroidism and ophthalmopathy. Amplified regions were TCR beta CDR3 sequences from RNA transcripts. Researchers ran a first-round RT-PCR on the TCR CDR3 using the HTBI primer set. MiXCR, applied by TCRdb to the multiplex PCR reads, yields one record per CDR3 protein. The sample lists over 500,000 distinct CDR3 sequences, 11% to 15% occurring once. Sequencing was done on a sample of blood. The receptors were gathered from a woman aged 40 to 50 with Graves' hyperthyroidism.

The table lists this clonotype with many counts. The chain is built from TRBV18 and TRBJ1-1; D is unresolved. CDR3 length: 13 amino acids. Trimming pared 1 base from V and 7 bases from J, leaving 10 bases between. In germline, CDR1 is KGHSH, CDR2 LQKENI. CDR3 in amino acids: CASSPQREGEAFF. The CDR3 DNA follows: TGTGCCAGCTCACCACAAAGGGAGGGTGAAGCTTTCTTT. Filled out from reference TRBV18 and TRBJ1-1, the complete variable domain reads NAGVMQNPRHLVRRRGQEARLRCSPMKGHSHVYWYRQLPEEGLKFMVYLQKENIIDESGMPKERFSAEFPKEGPSILRIQQVVRGDSAAYFCASSPQREGEAFFGQGTRLTVV.

This clonotype occurred many times. The chain employs TRBV10-3 and TRBJ2-7, with TRBD2 identical over 12 bases. The CDR3 consists of 16 residues. The germline CDR1 and CDR2 sequences are ENHRY and SYGVKD. Unmatched junction bases numbered 8, after V lost 5 bases and J lost 3 bases. CDR3 coding DNA: TGTGCCATCAGTCAATTGACTAGCGGGAGTAGCTACGAGCAGTACTTC. Translation: CAISQLTSGSSYEQYF.

This clonotype was recorded many times. This chain connects TRBV12-5 to TRBJ1-1; tentatively, D is TRBD1 (6 bases). This CDR3 has 18 residues. Per germline, CDR1 LGHNT and CDR2 FRNRAP. V was pared by 1 base and J by 0 bases, with 18 bases between. CDR3 coding DNA: TGTGCTAGTGGTTTGGACCCGAGGACAGCCAACATGAACACTGAAGCTTTCTTT. The encoded protein is CASGLDPRTANMNTEAFF.

J is TRBJ1-4 and V is TRBV19; 9 nucleotides agree with TRBD1. CDR3 size: 15 residues. Germline V CDR1 and CDR2: LNHDA, SQIVND (reference sequence). The trim removed 3 bases at V and 10 bases at J, leaving 9 bases unmatched. In nucleotides, the CDR3 is TGTGCCAGTAGTATGACGGGACAGGGAAGAGGAAAACTGTTTTTT. Translating it yields CASSMTGQGRGKLFF.

This clonotype was observed a handful of times. The J gene is TRBJ2-2, the V gene TRBV5-1, with 7 bases aligning to TRBD2. The CDR3 loop spans 17 amino acids. Germline loops: CDR1 SGHRS, CDR2 YFSETQ. V gave up 6 bases and J gave up 2 bases; unmatched junction bases: 13. The CDR3 is CASTPPPGLVNTGELFF. The CDR3 bases are TGCGCCAGCACCCCACCCCCAGGACTAGTTAACACCGGGGAGCTGTTTTTT.

In nucleotides, the CDR3 is TGTGCCAGCAGCTACTCCGGAGACACTGCCGGACGTGACCAGTACTTC. It yields the protein CASSYSGDTAGRDQYF. The chain joins TRBV13 to TRBJ2-5; D unresolved. Germline assignment: CDR1 PRHDT and CDR2 FYEKMQ (reference sequence). V dropped 4 bases and J dropped 10 bases, with 25 bases sitting between them. The CDR3 totals 16 residues.

CDR3 amino acids: CATSRTRAVQETQYF. DNA of the CDR3: TGTGCCACCAGCAGAACACGGGCGGTCCAAGAGACCCAGTACTTC. This rearrangement joins TRBV15 to TRBJ2-5; D is ambiguous. Trimming took off 2 bases at V and 1 base at J, with 11 bases between the two ends. The CDR3 runs 15 residues. Per the germline V gene, CDR1 is LNHNV and CDR2 is YYDKDF (reference sequence). The whole variable domain, filled in from reference TRBV15 and TRBJ2-5, reads DAMVIQNPRYQVTQFGKPVTLSCSQTLNHNVMYWYQQKSSQAPKLLFHYYDKDFNNEADTPDNFQSRRPNTSFCFLDIRSPGLGDTAMYLCATSRTRAVQETQYFGPGTRLLVL.

In this sample, this clonotype turned up many times. The chain carries TRBV13 and TRBJ2-3; 8 bases align to TRBD1. Germline assignment: CDR1 PRHDT and CDR2 FYEKMQ (reference sequence). V shed 5 bases and J 2 bases; nucleotides not matched to a gene: 12. The CDR3 is made up of 17 amino acids. Here the CDR3 reads CASSPHLTGQDTDTQYF. The CDR3 nucleotides are TGTGCCAGCAGCCCGCACCTTACGGGACAGGACACAGATACGCAGTATTTT.

This clonotype came up many times. The gene calls are TRBV28 and TRBJ2-7; no firm D call. V was cut by 1 base and J by 1 base, with 8 bases left in between. The CDR3 contains 14 residues. Germline assignment: CDR1 MDHEN and CDR2 SYDVKM. CDR3 loop: CASSLYQDSYEQYF. CDR3 sequence (DNA): TGTGCCAGCAGTTTATATCAGGATTCCTACGAGCAGTACTTC.

The sample holds a few counts of this clonotype. The gene calls are TRBV6-1 and TRBJ1-2; TRBD1 agrees at 8 bases. The V and J ends lost 5 bases and 1 base, in that order; junction bases with no gene match: 9. Germline V gene data show CDR1 as MNHNS and CDR2 as SASEGT. The CDR3 runs 16 residues. DNA of the CDR3: TGTGCCAGCAGTCAGATTTTTGACAGGGGTAACTATGGCTACACCTTC. It specifies CASSQIFDRGNYGYTF.

This clonotype came up many times. The chain has TRBV18 and TRBJ2-3, with TRBD2 identical over 11 bases. The V gene's germline CDR1 is KGHSH and CDR2 LQKENI. The ends lost 3 bases at V and 2 bases at J; junction bases unmatched: 10. CDR3 size: 18 residues. CDR3 sequence (DNA): TGTGCCAGCTCACCGCTAGAGGCTAGCGGGAGGACCACAGATACGCAGTATTTT. It translates to CASSPLEASGRTTDTQYF.

Details on this clonotype: At one end, the junction sequence differs from germline, possibly due to a read error. This chain connects TRBV7-7 to TRBJ1-1; D gene uncertain. CDR3 size: 16 residues. Germline V gives CDR1 SSHAT, CDR2 FNYEAQ (reference sequence). CDR3 nucleotides: TGTGCTAGCAGGCCCCCCCCCGTTTGGGAGAACACTGAAGCTTTCTTT. Protein product: CASRPPPVWENTEAFF.

This clonotype showed up just a few times. The chain joins TRBV20-1 to TRBJ2-2, with D unclear. Germline loops: CDR1 DFQATT, CDR2 SNEGSKA (reference sequence). The ends were cut back, 0 bases at V and 1 base at J, with 6 bases in the middle. The CDR3 is 14 residues long. CDR3 coding DNA: TGCAGTGCTAGAGAATTCGGGAACACCGGGGAGCTGTTTTTT. Residues: CSAREFGNTGELFF.

This clonotype was recorded many times. The rearrangement joins TRBV6-1 to TRBJ2-1; TRBD2 matches at 9 bases. This CDR3 spans 15 amino acids. With 4 bases clipped from V and 6 bases from J, the junction kept 7 bases outside the gene matches. Per germline, CDR1 MNHNS and CDR2 SASEGT. CDR3 in amino acids: CASSVEREVSNEQFF. The CDR3 nucleotides read TGTGCCAGCAGTGTCGAGCGGGAGGTCTCCAATGAGCAGTTCTTC.

The sample holds many counts of this clonotype. The chain joins TRBV28 to TRBJ1-2; perhaps TRBD1 as D (5 bases). Germline V gives CDR1 MDHEN, CDR2 SYDVKM. CDR3 size: 16 residues. Trimming took off 3 bases at V and 2 bases at J, with 16 bases between the two ends. CDR3 region: CASSFLTVTTNYGYTF. The CDR3 nucleotides read TGTGCCAGCAGTTTCCTGACAGTTACGACAAACTATGGCTACACCTTC.

This clonotype was detected a few times. The CDR3 DNA is TGTGCCATCTCGAACTGGGCCAACAACTACGAGCAGTACTTC. Translated: CAISNWANNYEQYF. This sequence joins TRBV28 and TRBJ2-7; D is ambiguous. The V end was cut by 10 bases, the J end by 3 bases, with 19 bases between. The CDR3 totals 14 residues. Per germline, CDR1 MDHEN and CDR2 SYDVKM.

The chain links TRBV5-6 to TRBJ2-3; 9 bases align to TRBD1. J lost 4 bases, V lost 2 bases, and 5 bases had no gene match. Germline CDR1 is SGHDT and CDR2 is YYEEEE. The CDR3 runs to 15 residues. CDR3 loop: CASSLPTGGADTQYF. CDR3 nucleotides: TGTGCCAGCAGCTTACCTACAGGGGGCGCAGATACGCAGTATTTT.

Many counts were recorded for this clonotype. The V and J genes are TRBV7-3 and TRBJ2-1; TRBD2 matches 14 bases. The CDR3 sequence is 17 residues long. The ends lost 5 bases at V and 8 bases at J; junction bases unmatched: 11. The germline V gene encodes CDR1 SGHTA and CDR2 FQGTGA. The CDR3 DNA is TGTGCCAGCAGCCCCACCCGTGGACTAGCGGGAGGAGATGAGCAGTTCTTC. This gives the protein CASSPTRGLAGGDEQFF.

V gene TRBV10-3 combines with J gene TRBJ2-5; maybe TRBD1 (5 bases). This CDR3 spans 16 amino acids. Germline loops: CDR1 ENHRY, CDR2 SYGVKD. The V gene lost 2 bases and the J gene lost 7 bases, with 20 bases spanning the gap. CDR3 DNA sequence: TGTGCCATCAGTGAGGAAAGGGGCCAGCTGGCTGGGACCCAGTACTTC. Its translation is CAISEERGQLAGTQYF.

Concerning this clonotype itself: A much larger clone is a single base away; this may be a read error. V usage is TRBV20-1 and J usage is TRBJ2-7, with 7 bases identical to TRBD1. V trimming: 1 base; J trimming: 2 bases; junction bases outside the gene matches: 2. The CDR3 consists of 13 residues. CDR1 is DFQATT, CDR2 SNEGSKA, per germline (reference sequence). CDR3 loop: CSARATGTYEQYF. CDR3 coding DNA: TGCAGTGCTAGAGCGACAGGGACCTACGAGCAGTACTTC.